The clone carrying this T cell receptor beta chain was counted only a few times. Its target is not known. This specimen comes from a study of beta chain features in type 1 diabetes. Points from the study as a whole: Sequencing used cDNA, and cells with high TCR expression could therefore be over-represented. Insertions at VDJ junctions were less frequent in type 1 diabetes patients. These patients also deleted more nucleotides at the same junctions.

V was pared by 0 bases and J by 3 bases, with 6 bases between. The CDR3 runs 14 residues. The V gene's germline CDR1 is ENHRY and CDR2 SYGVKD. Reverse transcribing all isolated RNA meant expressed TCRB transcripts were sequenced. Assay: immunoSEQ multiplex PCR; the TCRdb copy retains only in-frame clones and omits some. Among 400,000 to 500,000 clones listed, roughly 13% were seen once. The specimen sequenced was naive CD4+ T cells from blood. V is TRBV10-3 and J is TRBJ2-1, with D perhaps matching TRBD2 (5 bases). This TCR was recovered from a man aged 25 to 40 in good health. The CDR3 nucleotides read TGTGCCATCAGTGAGTCTCGGGACTACAATGAGCAGTTCTTC. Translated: CAISESRDYNEQFF.